The rows below give T cell receptor beta chains drawn from one sample of a study of T-cell reconstitution after alpha-beta-depleted transplantation in children. Via MiXCR, TCRdb re-called the PCR reads, giving one row per CDR3 protein. The table has 450,000 to 600,000 distinct CDR3 sequences, 10% to 15% seen once. This material consisted of PBMCs, mostly from graft donor cells, taken 360 days after TCRalphabeta/CD19-depleted stem cell transplant. These receptors came from a male patient between 10 and 17 years old who had a stem cell transplant for acute myeloid leukemia, so the T cells may come from the graft donor. The conserved cysteine and the conserved F or W are not part of the CDR3 here. Size is omitted from some rows. Given values are once, few, many or a class for expanded clones.

size: .
V: TRBV20-1
J: TRBJ2-7
CDR3: SASSALAASYEQY

size: .
V: TRBV7-9
J: TRBJ2-7
CDR3: ASSRNRHPSYEQY

size: few
V: TRBV4-3
J: TRBJ1-1
CDR3: ASSHDEDRNTEAF

size: few
V: TRBV5-1
J: TRBJ2-1
CDR3: ASSRSGTSYNEQF

size: .
V: TRBV11-3
J: TRBJ2-1
CDR3: ASSLTRQARDEQF

size: few
V: TRBV7-2
J: TRBJ2-5
CDR3: ASSLGFAGETQY

size: .
V: TRBV28
J: TRBJ2-1
CDR3: ASSLPQGLAGGRQF

size: few
V: TRBV9
J: TRBJ2-5
CDR3: ASSRWGYQETQY

size: .
V: TRBV29-1
J: TRBJ2-5
CDR3: SVETWTYQETQY

size: few
V: TRBV9
J: TRBJ2-5
CDR3: ASSVGAVRGVETQY

size: few
V: TRBV19
J: TRBJ2-2
CDR3: ASSSSGTRVTGELF

size: once
V: TRBV28
J: TRBJ2-1
CDR3: ASSLLGTSGINEQF

size: few
V: TRBV7-8
J: TRBJ2-4
CDR3: ASSHYSPGSSTAKNIQY

size: .
V: TRBV6-1
J: TRBJ2-7
CDR3: ASSPLAIYYEQY

size: .
V: TRBV6-2/TRBV6-3
J: TRBJ2-5
CDR3: ASSYYGEETQY

size: .
V: TRBV20-1
J: TRBJ2-7
CDR3: SASETPGASYGQY

size: .
V: TRBV10-3
J: TRBJ2-1
CDR3: AISVGLVGNEQF

size: .
V: TRBV12-3/TRBV12-4
J: TRBJ2-7
CDR3: ASSLSAGPDEQY

size: many
V: TRBV12-3/TRBV12-4
J: TRBJ2-1
CDR3: ASSLVTGRGYNEQF

size: few
V: TRBV20-1
J: TRBJ2-7
CDR3: SARGTGNYEQY

size: .
V: TRBV10-3
J: TRBJ2-7
CDR3: AISDPTGGSYEQY

size: few
V: TRBV20-1
J: TRBJ2-7
CDR3: SRARGGLYEQY

size: few
V: TRBV29-1
J: TRBJ2-3
CDR3: SVWTDTDTQY

size: few
V: TRBV7-2
J: TRBJ2-3
CDR3: ASSLDLAVPQY

size: few
V: TRBV5-6
J: TRBJ2-3
CDR3: ASSLLFGTGGTDTQY

size: few
V: TRBV15
J: TRBJ1-2
CDR3: ATSRDPRGVNYGYT

size: many
V: TRBV18
J: TRBJ1-1
CDR3: ASSSMNTEAF

size: .
V: TRBV7-2
J: TRBJ1-5
CDR3: ASSLMRSNQPQH

size: few
V: TRBV5-1
J: TRBJ2-1
CDR3: ASSLELAGGPSKYNEQF

size: few
V: TRBV28
J: TRBJ1-1
CDR3: ASTQGGNTEAF

size: few
V: TRBV9
J: TRBJ2-5
CDR3: ASSVWAAQETQY

size: .
V: TRBV20-1
J: TRBJ1-6
CDR3: SAQGQGLNSPLH

size: few
V: TRBV7-2
J: TRBJ2-3
CDR3: ASSLAISDTQY

size: .
V: TRBV7-2
J: TRBJ2-7
CDR3: ASSLAWTSGSNEQY

size: few
V: TRBV29-1
J: TRBJ2-1
CDR3: SVLSPEQF

size: many
V: TRBV29-1
J: TRBJ2-1
CDR3: SVEGLADSSYNEQF

size: few
V: TRBV29-1
J: TRBJ2-1
CDR3: SVVTSGYNEQF

size: few
V: TRBV7-9
J: TRBJ2-1
CDR3: ASPRGAYDNEQF

size: many
V: TRBV5-6
J: TRBJ2-1
CDR3: ASSLGRSSHNEQF

size: .
V: TRBV20-1
J: TRBJ2-5
CDR3: SARDGAGGPETQY

size: .
V: TRBV28
J: TRBJ2-6
CDR3: ASRGTGGSGANVLT

size: .
V: TRBV6-2/TRBV6-3
J: TRBJ2-1
CDR3: ASSSMTSHHYNEQF

size: .
V: TRBV12-3/TRBV12-4
J: TRBJ2-1
CDR3: ASSFRTSDFFNEQF

size: .
V: TRBV9
J: TRBJ2-5
CDR3: ASSGRTELETQY

size: few
V: TRBV20-1
J: TRBJ2-7
CDR3: SASPGRPSYEQY

size: .
V: TRBV28
J: TRBJ1-1
CDR3: ASRFIQGFTEAF

size: .
V: TRBV20-1
J: TRBJ2-1
CDR3: SARIDYEQF

size: few
V: TRBV28
J: TRBJ2-5
CDR3: ASLRDDLETQY

size: many
V: TRBV15
J: TRBJ2-3
CDR3: ATSRRRVGPGDTQY

size: few
V: TRBV29-1
J: TRBJ2-2
CDR3: SVAQGELF

size: few
V: TRBV24-1
J: TRBJ1-5
CDR3: ATSEGLTSNQPQH